The rows below give T cell receptor beta chains drawn from one sample of a study of cytomegalovirus exposure and HLA in healthy donors. Clones were sequenced by immunoSEQ multiplex PCR, and TCRdb holds only the in-frame ones, with some missing. The sample lists 130,000 or so clones; 82% were seen once. Sequencing was performed on PBMCs. The origin of the receptors is a woman in her thirties or forties in good health and CMV-seronegative. Each CDR3 is given with its conserved first and last residue. The D gene is left open where the match is weak. Not every row has a clone size; where given, it reads once, few, many or a size class.

j_gene,d_gene,abundance,v_gene,CDR3aa,CDR3nt
TRBJ2-5,TRBD1,NA,TRBV4-2,CASSQDPGQQETQYF,TGTGCCAGCAGCCAAGATCCGGGACAGCAAGAGACCCAGTACTTC
TRBJ2-7,NA,NA,TRBV5-1,CASSLYAQQVSYEQYF,TGCGCCAGCAGCTTGTATGCACAGCAGGTTTCCTACGAGCAGTACTTC
TRBJ2-7,TRBD2,NA,TRBV7-2,CASSHTTSGSGEQYF,TGTGCCAGCAGCCACACGACTAGCGGGAGCGGCGAGCAGTACTTC
TRBJ1-1,NA,NA,TRBV21-1,CASSKGQGMNTEAFF,TGTGCCAGCAGCAAGGGACAGGGAATGAACACTGAAGCTTTCTTT
TRBJ2-2,TRBD2,NA,TRBV10-3,CAIPGTSEANTGELFF,TGTGCCATCCCAGGGACTAGCGAAGCGAACACCGGGGAGCTGTTTTTT
TRBJ2-3,NA,NA,TRBV28,CASTVTGLPEPDTQYF,TGTGCCAGCACCGTCACAGGGCTGCCAGAGCCAGATACGCAGTATTTT
TRBJ1-2,TRBD1,once,TRBV28,CASSPGQVLYGYTF,TGTGCCAGCAGTCCCGGACAGGTTCTTTATGGCTACACCTTC
TRBJ2-7,TRBD2,NA,TRBV15,CATSRERWGGSEQYF,TGTGCCACCAGCAGGGAACGCTGGGGGGGGAGCGAGCAGTACTTC
TRBJ1-5,NA,NA,TRBV9,CASSADSYSNQPQHF,TGTGCCAGCAGCGCCGACAGCTATAGCAATCAGCCCCAGCATTTT
TRBJ2-7,TRBD1,once,TRBV18,CASSPRGQGEDEQYF,TGTGCCAGCTCACCAAGGGGACAGGGTGAAGACGAGCAGTACTTC
TRBJ1-1,NA,NA,TRBV18,CASSPQGKAPLDTEAFF,TGTGCCAGCTCACCACAGGGGAAGGCCCCTTTAGACACTGAAGCTTTCTTT
TRBJ1-5,NA,NA,TRBV7-2,CASSYGRANQPQHF,TGTGCCAGCAGCTATGGGAGGGCTAACCAGCCCCAGCATTTT
TRBJ1-4,NA,NA,TRBV4-1,CASSQAFPSNEKLFF,TGCGCCAGCAGCCAAGCCTTTCCCAGTAATGAAAAACTGTTTTTT
TRBJ1-3,NA,NA,TRBV6-5,CASSYYQGISGNTIYF,TGTGCCAGCAGTTACTATCAGGGGATCTCTGGAAACACCATATATTTT
TRBJ1-2,NA,NA,TRBV10-1,CASSESNGRDNGFDYTF,TGCGCCAGCAGTGAGTCGAATGGGAGAGACAATGGTTTTGACTACACCTTC
TRBJ2-5,TRBD1,NA,TRBV5-1,CASSPRAGGSETQYF,TGCGCCAGCTCGCCGAGGGCAGGGGGAAGCGAGACCCAGTACTTC
TRBJ2-7,NA,NA,TRBV2,CASHGQTVYEQYF,TGTGCCAGCCACGGACAGACGGTCTACGAGCAGTACTTC
TRBJ2-7,TRBD2,NA,TRBV19,CASSQSGASYEQYF,TGTGCCAGTAGCCAAAGCGGGGCCTCCTACGAGCAGTACTTC
TRBJ2-3,NA,NA,TRBV9,CASSENSGRTDTQYF,TGTGCCAGCAGCGAAAACAGTGGGAGGACAGATACGCAGTATTTT
TRBJ2-1,NA,NA,TRBV11-3,CASSLEGGFRPPAVEQFF,TGTGCCAGCAGCTTAGAAGGAGGATTCCGGCCCCCCGCCGTTGAGCAGTTCTTC
TRBJ2-3,NA,NA,TRBV14,CASSQDLSGYTQYF,TGTGCCAGCAGCCAAGATTTGTCGGGATATACGCAGTATTTT
TRBJ1-6,NA,few,TRBV27,CATGREGYSYNSPLHF,TGTGCCACCGGAAGGGAGGGGTACTCCTATAATTCACCCCTCCACTTT
TRBJ1-1,TRBD1,NA,TRBV9,CASSETGITEAFF,TGTGCCAGCAGCGAGACAGGGATCACTGAAGCTTTCTTT
TRBJ2-1,TRBD2,NA,TRBV18,CASSPPGLAGGVNEQFF,TGTGCCAGCTCACCACCAGGACTAGCGGGAGGAGTCAATGAGCAGTTCTTC